Presented here are 8 T cell receptor beta chains from one specimen sequenced in a study of blood T cell repertoires in COVID-19. Using immunoSEQ multiplex PCR, the repertoire was profiled, and TCRdb retains in-frame clones only, with some absent. In the table there are under 200,000 clones, more than 85% of which are singletons. Material for sequencing was peripheral blood. The source of these receptors is a woman of 80 years or more in a cohort sampled during active or convalescent COVID-19.

V gene TRBV2 combines with J gene TRBJ1-4, with TRBD1 matching over 9 bases. The CDR3 totals 14 residues. After removal of 8 bases from V and 3 bases from J, the junction contained 4 bases not matched to a gene. CDR1 and CDR2 (germline): SNHLY, FYNNEI. DNA for the CDR3: TGTGCCAGCGGACAGGGGAGGGCTAATGAAAAACTGTTTTTT. The encoded protein is CASGQGRANEKLFF.

This rearrangement joins TRBV4-2 to TRBJ1-2; D is perhaps TRBD1 (5 bases). The CDR3 is 16 residues long. Germline CDR1 is LGHNA and CDR2 is YNFKEQ. Trimming took 1 base from V and 2 from J, leaving 14 bases between them. The CDR3 DNA sequence: TGTGCCAGCAGCCAAGCCTGGGGGGGATCCAACTATGGCTACACCTTC. It specifies CASSQAWGGSNYGYTF.

The chain is built from TRBV6-2 or TRBV6-3 and TRBJ2-5; D is ambiguous. Per the germline V gene, CDR1 is MNHEY and CDR2 is SVGEGT. The ends were cut back, 6 bases at V and 5 bases at J, with 22 bases in the middle. This CDR3 has 16 amino acids. The DNA of the CDR3 is TGTGCCAGCAGCACGCCTCGTGTGGGCGCCGAGGAGACCCAGTACTTC. It specifies CASSTPRVGAEETQYF.

V usage is TRBV24-1 and J usage is TRBJ2-3; 9 positions agree with TRBD2. The CDR3 runs 14 residues. V shed 7 bases, J shed 1 base, and the junction held 2 bases outside the gene matches. The germline CDR1 and CDR2 sequences are KGHDR and SFDVKD. The CDR3 region is CATSPSGGTDTQYF. DNA for the CDR3: TGTGCCACCAGCCCTAGCGGGGGCACAGATACGCAGTATTTT.

The rearrangement links TRBV27 to TRBJ2-6; D perhaps matches TRBD2 (5 bases). V lost 6 bases to trimming and J lost 0 bases, with 18 bases between them. Germline CDR1 MNHEY, CDR2 SMNVEV (reference sequence). This CDR3 comprises 18 residues. The CDR3: CASSAPPRVSSGANVLTF. CDR3 bases: TGTGCCAGCAGCGCCCCCCCGAGGGTTAGCTCTGGGGCCAACGTCCTGACTTTC.

The chain recombines TRBV5-1 with TRBJ2-5; perhaps TRBD1 as D (5 bases). CDR3 size: 13 residues. CDR1 and CDR2 (germline): SGHRS, YFSETQ. Trimming removed 4 bases from V and 2 bases from J, with 9 bases in between. The CDR3 bases are TGCGCCAGCAGCCAGGGCCTTCAAGAGACCCAGTACTTC. Translation: CASSQGLQETQYF.

The V gene is TRBV5-4, the J gene TRBJ2-2; possibly TRBD1 for D (6 bases). Germline V gene lookup returns CDR1 SGHNT and CDR2 YYREEE (reference sequence). V lost 5 bases, J lost 5 bases, and 13 bases lay in between. This CDR3 comprises 14 residues. This chain's CDR3 is CASSSAGDTGELFF. DNA of the CDR3: TGTGCCAGCAGTTCGGCAGGGGATACCGGGGAGCTGTTTTTT. Complete variable domain (other parts from reference TRBV5-4 and TRBJ2-2): ETGVTQSPTHLIKTRGQQVTLRCSSQSGHNTVSWYQQALGQGPQFIFQYYREEENGRGNFPPRFSGLQFPNYSSELNVNALELDDSALYLCASSSAGDTGELFFGEGSRLTVL.

The genes are TRBV30 and TRBJ1-1; 9 bases match TRBD1. The CDR3 consists of 15 residues. The germline V gene has CDR1 GTSNPN and CDR2 SVGIG (reference sequence). V lost 1 base to trimming and J lost 5 bases; unmatched junction nucleotides: 8. The CDR3 is CAWSDTGTGITEAFF. The CDR3, as DNA: TGTGCCTGGAGTGATACCGGGACAGGGATTACTGAAGCTTTCTTT.